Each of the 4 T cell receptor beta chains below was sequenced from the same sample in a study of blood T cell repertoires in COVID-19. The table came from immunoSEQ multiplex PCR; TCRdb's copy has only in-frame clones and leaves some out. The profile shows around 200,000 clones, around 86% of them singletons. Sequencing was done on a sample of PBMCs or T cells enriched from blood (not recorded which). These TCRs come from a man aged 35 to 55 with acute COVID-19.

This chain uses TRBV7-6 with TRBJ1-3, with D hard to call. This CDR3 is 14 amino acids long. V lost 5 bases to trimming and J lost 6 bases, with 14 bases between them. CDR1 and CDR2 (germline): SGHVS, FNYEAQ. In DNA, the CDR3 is TGTGCCAGCAGCCCCAGCGTGGTCGCAAACACCATATATTTT. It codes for CASSPSVVANTIYF. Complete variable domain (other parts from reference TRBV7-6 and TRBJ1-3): GAGVSQSPRYKVTKRGQDVALRCDPISGHVSLYWYRQALGQGPEFLTYFNYEAQQDKSGLPNDRFSAERPEGSISTLTIQRTEQRDSAMYRCASSPSVVANTIYFGEGSWLTVV.

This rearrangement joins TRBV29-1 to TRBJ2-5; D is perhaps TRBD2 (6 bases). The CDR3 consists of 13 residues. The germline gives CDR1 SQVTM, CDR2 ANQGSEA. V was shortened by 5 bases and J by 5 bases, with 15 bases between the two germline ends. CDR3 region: CSVTRGSLETQYF. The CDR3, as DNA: TGCAGCGTTACGCGGGGCAGTTTGGAGACCCAGTACTTC. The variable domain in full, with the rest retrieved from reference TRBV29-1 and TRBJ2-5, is SAVISQKPSRDICQRGTSLTIQCQVDSQVTMMFWYRQQPGQSLTLIATANQGSEATYESGFVIDKFPISRPNLTFSTLTVSNMSPEDSSIYLCSVTRGSLETQYFGPGTRLLVL.

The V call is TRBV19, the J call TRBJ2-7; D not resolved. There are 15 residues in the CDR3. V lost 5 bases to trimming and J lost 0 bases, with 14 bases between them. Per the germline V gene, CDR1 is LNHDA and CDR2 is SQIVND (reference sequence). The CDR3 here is CASSPTADPSYEQYF. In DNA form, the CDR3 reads TGTGCCAGTAGTCCCACAGCAGACCCCTCCTACGAGCAGTACTTC.

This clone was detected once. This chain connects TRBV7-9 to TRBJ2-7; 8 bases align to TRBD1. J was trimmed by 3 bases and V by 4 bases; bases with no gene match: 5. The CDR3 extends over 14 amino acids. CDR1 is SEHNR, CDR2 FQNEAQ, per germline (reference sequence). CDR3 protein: CASSSQGAIYEQYF. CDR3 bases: TGTGCCAGCAGCTCCCAGGGGGCTATCTACGAGCAGTACTTC.